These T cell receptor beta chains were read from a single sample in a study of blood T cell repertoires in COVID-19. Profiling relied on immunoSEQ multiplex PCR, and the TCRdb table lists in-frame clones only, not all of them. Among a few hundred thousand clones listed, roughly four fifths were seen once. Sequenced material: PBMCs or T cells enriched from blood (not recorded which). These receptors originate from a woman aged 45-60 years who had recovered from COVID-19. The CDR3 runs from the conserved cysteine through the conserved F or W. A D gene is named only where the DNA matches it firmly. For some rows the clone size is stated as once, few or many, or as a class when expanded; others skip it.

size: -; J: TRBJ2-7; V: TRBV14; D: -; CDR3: CASSQGGSPYEQYF; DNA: TGTGCCAGCAGCCAAGGGGGCTCACCCTACGAGCAGTACTTC
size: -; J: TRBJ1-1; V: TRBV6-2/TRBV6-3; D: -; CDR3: CASSYSNSFNLGNTEAFF; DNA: TGTGCCAGCAGTTACTCTAACAGTTTTAATTTGGGGAACACTGAAGCTTTCTTT
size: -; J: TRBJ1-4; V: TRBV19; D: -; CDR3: CASSPDMGEKLFF; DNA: TGTGCCAGTAGTCCCGACATGGGTGAAAAACTGTTTTTT
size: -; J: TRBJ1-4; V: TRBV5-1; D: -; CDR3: CASSLGGDANEKLFF; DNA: TGCGCCAGCAGCTTAGGGGGGGATGCTAATGAAAAACTGTTTTTT
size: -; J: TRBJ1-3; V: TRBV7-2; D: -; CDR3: CASSSISGNTIYF; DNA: TGTGCCAGCAGCTCCATTTCTGGAAACACCATATATTTT
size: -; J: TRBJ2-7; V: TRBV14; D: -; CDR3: CASSQTRYEQYF; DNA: TGTGCCAGCAGCCAAACGCGTTACGAGCAGTACTTC
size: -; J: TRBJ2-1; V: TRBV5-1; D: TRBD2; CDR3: CASSQTGNTGLGLNEQFF; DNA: TGCGCCAGCAGCCAGACTGGAAACACGGGACTAGGACTCAATGAGCAGTTCTTC
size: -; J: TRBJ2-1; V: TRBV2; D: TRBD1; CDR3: CASTTGGLMGEQFF; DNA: TGTGCCAGCACCACAGGGGGGTTAATGGGTGAGCAGTTCTTC
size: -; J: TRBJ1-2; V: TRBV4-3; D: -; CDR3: CASSQDDSPRPYGYTF; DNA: TGCGCCAGCAGCCAAGACGACAGTCCTCGACCTTATGGCTACACCTTC
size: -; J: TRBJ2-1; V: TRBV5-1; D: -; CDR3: CASSSWPPGSGQFF; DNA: TGCGCCAGCAGCTCCTGGCCCCCCGGGTCCGGGCAGTTCTTC
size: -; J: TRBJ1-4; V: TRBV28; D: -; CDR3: CASKQGTYEKLFF; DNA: TGTGCCAGCAAACAGGGTACATACGAAAAACTGTTTTTT
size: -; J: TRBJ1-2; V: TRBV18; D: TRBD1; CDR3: CASSPQSGTGAYGYTF; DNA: TGTGCCAGCTCACCACAGTCCGGGACAGGGGCCTATGGCTACACCTTC
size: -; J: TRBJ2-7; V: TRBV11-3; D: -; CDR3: CASSLGASYEQYF; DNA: TGTGCCAGCAGCTTAGGGGCATCCTACGAGCAGTACTTC
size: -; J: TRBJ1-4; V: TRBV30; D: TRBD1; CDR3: CAWSDKQGLNEKLFF; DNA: TGTGCCTGGAGTGACAAACAGGGGCTTAATGAAAAACTGTTTTTT
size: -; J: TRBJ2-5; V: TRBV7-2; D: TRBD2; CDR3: CASSPLSREGRETQYF; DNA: TGTGCCAGCAGCCCCCTCTCGCGGGAGGGCCGCGAGACCCAGTACTTC
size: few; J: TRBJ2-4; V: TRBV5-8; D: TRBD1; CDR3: CASTRQTGAKNIQYF; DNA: TGTGCCAGCACCAGGCAGACAGGGGCCAAAAACATTCAGTACTTC
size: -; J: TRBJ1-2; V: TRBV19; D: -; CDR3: CASRARGDYGYTF; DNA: TGTGCCAGTAGGGCCAGGGGTGACTATGGCTACACCTTC
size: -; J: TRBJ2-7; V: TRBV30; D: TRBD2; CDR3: CGGSTSGSGEQYF; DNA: TGTGGTGGTTCGACTAGCGGGAGCGGCGAGCAGTACTTC
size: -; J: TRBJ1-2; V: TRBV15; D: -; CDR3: CATSRDDFNYGYTF; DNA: TGTGCCACCAGCAGAGATGACTTTAACTATGGCTACACCTTC
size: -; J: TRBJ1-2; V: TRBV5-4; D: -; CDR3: CASSPRGGDHNYGYTF; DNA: TGTGCCAGCAGCCCGAGGGGCGGGGACCACAACTATGGCTACACCTTC
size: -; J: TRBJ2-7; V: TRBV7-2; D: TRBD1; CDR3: CASSLAGTENYEQYF; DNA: TGTGCCAGCAGCTTAGCCGGGACAGAGAACTACGAGCAGTACTTC
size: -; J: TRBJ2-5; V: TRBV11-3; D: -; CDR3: CASSAGQETQYF; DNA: TGTGCCAGCAGCGCGGGCCAAGAGACCCAGTACTTC
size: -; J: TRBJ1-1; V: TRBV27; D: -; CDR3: CASSLNQGPEAFF; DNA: TGTGCCAGCAGTTTGAACCAGGGGCCTGAAGCTTTCTTT
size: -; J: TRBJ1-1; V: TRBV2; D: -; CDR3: CASGTGTPGGTEAFF; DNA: TGTGCCAGCGGCACCGGGACTCCCGGCGGCACTGAAGCTTTCTTT
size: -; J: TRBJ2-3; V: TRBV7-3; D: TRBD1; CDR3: CASSSRQGDRDTQYF; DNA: TGTGCCAGCAGCTCGCGACAGGGGGATAGGGATACGCAGTATTTT
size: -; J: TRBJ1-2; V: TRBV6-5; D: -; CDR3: CASSTAGYGYTF; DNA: TGTGCCAGCAGTACTGCCGGGTATGGCTACACCTTC
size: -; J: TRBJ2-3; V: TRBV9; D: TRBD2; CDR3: CASSVGQRGQGDTQYF; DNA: TGTGCCAGCAGCGTAGGTCAGCGGGGGCAGGGAGATACGCAGTATTTT
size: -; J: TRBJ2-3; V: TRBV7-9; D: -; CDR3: CASSFRTPSTDTQYF; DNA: TGTGCCAGCAGCTTCAGGACACCCAGCACAGATACGCAGTATTTT
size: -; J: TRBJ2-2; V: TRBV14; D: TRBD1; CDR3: CASSPDRGFFSSGELFF; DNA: TGTGCCAGCAGTCCCGACAGGGGCTTTTTCAGTTCCGGGGAGCTGTTTTTT
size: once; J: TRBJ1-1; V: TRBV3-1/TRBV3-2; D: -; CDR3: CATGRGMGLNTEAFF; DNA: TGTGCCACCGGGAGGGGAATGGGTTTGAACACTGAAGCTTTCTTT
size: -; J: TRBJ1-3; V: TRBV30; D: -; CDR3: CAWTPGVSGNTIYF; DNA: TGTGCCTGGACCCCAGGGGTATCTGGAAACACCATATATTTT
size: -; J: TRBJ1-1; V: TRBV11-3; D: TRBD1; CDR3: CASSLQGGTEAFF; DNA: TGTGCCAGCAGCTTACAGGGGGGCACTGAAGCTTTCTTT
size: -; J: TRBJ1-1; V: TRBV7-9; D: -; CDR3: CASTLSDSEAFF; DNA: TGTGCCAGCACCCTCTCCGACAGCGAAGCTTTCTTT
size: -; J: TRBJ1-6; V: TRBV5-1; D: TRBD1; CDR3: CASSSEGTANSPLHF; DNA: TGCGCCAGCAGCTCGGAAGGGACAGCGAATTCACCCCTCCACTTT
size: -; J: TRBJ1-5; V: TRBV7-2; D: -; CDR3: CASSLLPLRPQHF; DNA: TGTGCCAGCAGCTTATTGCCCCTCAGGCCCCAGCATTTT
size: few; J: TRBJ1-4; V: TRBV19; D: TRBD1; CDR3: CASTRDSLNEKLFF; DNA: TGTGCCAGTACTAGGGACAGTTTAAATGAAAAACTGTTTTTT
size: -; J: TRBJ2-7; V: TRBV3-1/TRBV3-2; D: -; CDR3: CASSRGSSYEQYF; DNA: TGTGCCAGCAGCCGTGGGAGCTCCTACGAGCAGTACTTC
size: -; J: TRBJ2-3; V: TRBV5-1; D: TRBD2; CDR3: CASRPGMASGGAADTQYF; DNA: TGCGCCAGCAGGCCGGGGATGGCTAGCGGGGGGGCTGCGGATACGCAGTATTTT
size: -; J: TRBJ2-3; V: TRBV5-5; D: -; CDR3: CASSLIRDTDTQYF; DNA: TGTGCCAGCAGCTTGATCCGGGACACAGATACGCAGTATTTT
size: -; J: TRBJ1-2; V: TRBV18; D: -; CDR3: CASSPSKQGYNYGYTF; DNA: TGTGCCAGCTCACCATCTAAACAGGGATATAACTATGGCTACACCTTC
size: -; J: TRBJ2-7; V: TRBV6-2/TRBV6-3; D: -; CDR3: CASSFGSSEQYF; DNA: TGTGCCAGCAGTTTCGGGTCTAGCGAGCAGTACTTC